Below, one T cell receptor beta chain is given with its context. Its antigen remains unknown. This entry is derived from a study of T cell responses to AZD1222 COVID-19 vaccine. Deletions cut 0 bases from V and 4 bases from J, with 7 bases between. The CDR3 contains 14 residues. CDR1 and CDR2 (germline): LNHDA, SQIVND (reference sequence). The table came from immunoSEQ multiplex PCR; TCRdb's copy has only in-frame clones and leaves some out. This table lists about 140,000 clones. General study findings and limits: Per reports, nearly half of all spike-specific TCRs target regions that are unmutated in variants. Donors were chiefly white British, with a greater number of females, and clonal diversity was perhaps underestimated. Baseline seropositivity characterized only a handful of AZD1222 recipients.

V and J are TRBV19 and TRBJ1-5; the D is unclear. This receptor was taken from an adult in good health. The sample was peripheral blood. The CDR3 is CASSIDRKNQPQHF. DNA of the CDR3: TGTGCCAGTAGTATAGATCGAAAAAATCAGCCCCAGCATTTT.